This T cell receptor beta chain was observed in a study of CD8+ T cells in alopecia areata (dated by TCRdb to 2016 to 2018). About the full investigation: The treated patients took part in an open-label pilot trial in which moderate-to-severe alopecia areata was treated with oral tofacitinib at 5 to 10 mg twice daily. TCRbeta CDR3 regions were amplified by immunoSEQ multiplex PCR using 35 Vbeta forward and 13 Jbeta reverse primers. High-throughput TCRbeta sequencing was used to examine T cell clonal expansion in alopecia areata in both the C3H/HeJ mouse model and human patients. Clonality in the scalp was compared among normal scalp (n=4), patchy alopecia areata scalp (n=8), and alopecia totalis/universalis scalp (n=8). Tofacitinib was administered for 6 to 18 months, and 6 months of follow-up off drug were then conducted to assess delayed response and recurrence. Biopsies were taken from tofacitinib-treated patients at baseline and at 4 and 24 weeks of treatment, and a later scalp biopsy was taken in several of the tofacitinib-treated patients. On the human side, TCRbeta sequencing was run on scalp tissue and on sorted CD4+ and CD8+ peripheral blood T cells from healthy controls and from alopecia areata patients with either patchy or totalis/universalis disease. RNA came from the PAXgene miRNA kit for fixed scalp, the miRNeasy kit for PBMCs, and the RNeasy kit for mouse skin. General study outcomes and caveats: Unlike mouse skin, which is dominated by gammadelta T cells, normal human skin has resident alphabeta T cells that are also sequenced, and this complicates analysis of the scalp TCR repertoire. Compared with normal scalp, lesional scalp had higher clonality and more expanded CD8+ clones, particularly in alopecia totalis/universalis, a pattern that suggests antigenic drive. Shared TCR sequences between patients were less evident than in mice, which may be partly attributable to HLA diversity in the patient population.

The germline V gene yields MGHRA for CDR1 and YSYEKL for CDR2. V and J are truncated by 11 bases and 10 bases respectively, leaving an intervening sequence of 18 bases. The CDR3 starts with the cysteine, ends with the phenylalanine, and has 12 residues. Of all the DNA, just the CDR3 is kept, 36 bases in frame from base 1. The time point label, as the study defines it: baseline before oral tofacitinib. Lesional scalp punch biopsies and peripheral blood were obtained from alopecia areata patients. After PBMCs were isolated by density centrifugation and stained for CD3, CD4 and CD8, a FACSAria was used to sort CD4+ and CD8+ T cells. Libraries were made using the immunoSEQ multiplex PCR assay. RNA was extracted from all samples and reverse transcribed into cDNA as template for TCR sequencing. SuperScript III was used for first-strand cDNA synthesis, primed with a 2:1 mix of oligo-dT and random hexamers. A synthetic immune receptor repertoire was used to assess amplification bias, and residual bias was removed computationally. As for the authors' bioinformatics: Raw reads were preprocessed to remove errors, and CDR3 was defined by IMGT conventions from the conserved cysteine to phenylalanine. To get clonality, Shannon entropy was normalized by log2 of the number of productive unique TCRs and the result was subtracted from 1. CD4 or CD8 identity of scalp clones was inferred by cross-referencing scalp TCRbeta sequences with sorted blood CD4 and CD8 repertoires. Here the immuneACCESS table is served through TCRdb, limited to in-frame sequences with V and J called. Missing clones are a known gap in these copies; in checked studies unresolved V genes cover under half, and the rest lacks a known reason. The V and J calls and clone size were taken over from that table, and D and trimming were inferred from the DNA. The sample yields about 160,000 clones; over 80% were counted once. Approximately 15% of the sample is taken by the ten largest.

For this clone: The antigen it binds to is not known. Per-base qualities were not stored, and no clone one base away is much larger.

Sequencing used CD8+ T cells sorted from blood, obtained at week 0. This sequence was found in a human donor with alopecia areata. The receptor chain draws on TRBV4-1 and TRBJ2-1; tentative D gene TRBD2, with 6 bases matching. The CDR3 region: CAVGDSGGEQFF. The nucleotide sequence reads TGCGCCGTCGGGGACTCTGGCGGGGAGCAGTTCTTC.